This record covers a single T cell receptor (beta chain). The protocol was immunoSEQ multiplex PCR, while the TCRdb copy is restricted to in-frame clones and leaves out a portion. Found here are about 140,000 clones, about 89% of them singletons; the top ten hold about 7.6%. Per the germline V gene, CDR1 is LGHDT and CDR2 is YNNKEL (reference sequence). The CDR3 contains 15 residues. V lost 3 bases and J lost 7; bases outside the gene matches: 10. This specimen belongs to a study of control samples from healthy donors and cancer patients. The V and J genes are TRBV3-1 (or the pseudogene TRBV3-2) and TRBJ1-2, with 8 bases that match TRBD1. Source material: blood. This clonotype originated in a man younger than 30 in good health. The CDR3 protein is CASSHDPQGARGYTF. DNA for the CDR3: TGTGCCAGCAGCCATGATCCGCAGGGGGCGCGTGGCTACACCTTC.